The entry that follows covers one T cell receptor (beta chain) sequence. The antigen remains unidentified. This CDR3 is also generated by other DNA sequences in the sample. The data derive from a study of cytomegalovirus exposure and HLA in healthy donors. General study findings and limits: It was approximately 150 TCR beta chains that were listed as cytomegalovirus-associated.

This PCR relied on a set of 60 Vbeta primers and 13 Jbeta primers. Per the original methods: About 11 million of tens of millions of unique TCR beta chains were shared, per a later count. Produced via immunoSEQ multiplex PCR; TCRdb's table is partial and in-frame only. V, J and clone size are taken as reported in that table, and D and trimming were inferred from the DNA itself. The sample has tens of thousands of clones, 70% to 75% seen once. Sequenced: PBMCs. This TCR was recovered from a woman in her thirties in good health and CMV-seronegative.

The CDR3: CASSLPGLAGNNEQFF. The DNA of the CDR3 is TGTGCCAGCAGTCTTCCGGGACTAGCGGGAAACAATGAGCAGTTCTTC. The V and J genes are TRBV28 and TRBJ2-1; TRBD2 aligns across 13 bases. Per germline, CDR1 MDHEN and CDR2 SYDVKM. The length of the CDR3 is 16 residues. J lost 5 bases, V lost 5 bases, and 6 bases had no gene match.